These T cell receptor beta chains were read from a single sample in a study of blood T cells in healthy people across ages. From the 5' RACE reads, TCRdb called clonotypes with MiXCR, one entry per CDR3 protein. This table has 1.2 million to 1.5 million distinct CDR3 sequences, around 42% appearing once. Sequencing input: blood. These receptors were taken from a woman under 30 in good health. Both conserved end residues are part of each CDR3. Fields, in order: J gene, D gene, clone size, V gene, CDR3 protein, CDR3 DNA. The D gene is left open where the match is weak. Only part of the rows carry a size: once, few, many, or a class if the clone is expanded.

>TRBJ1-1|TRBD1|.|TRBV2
CASSAPDRGRPEAFF
TGTGCCAGCAGCGCGCCAGACAGGGGCCGGCCTGAAGCTTTCTTT
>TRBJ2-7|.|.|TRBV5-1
CASSLDAGTSSYEQYF
TGCGCCAGCAGCTTGGATGCGGGGACTTCCTCCTACGAGCAGTACTTC
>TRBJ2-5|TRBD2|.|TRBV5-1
CASSFGSGGAVETQYF
TGCGCCAGCAGCTTCGGGAGCGGGGGGGCCGTAGAGACCCAGTACTTC
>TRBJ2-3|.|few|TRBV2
CASSVVTDTQYF
TGTGCCAGCAGTGTAGTCACAGATACGCAGTATTTT
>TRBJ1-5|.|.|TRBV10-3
CAISESKNSNQPQHF
TGTGCCATCAGTGAGTCCAAAAATAGCAATCAGCCCCAGCATTTT
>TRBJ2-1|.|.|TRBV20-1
CSVSLYNEQFF
TGCAGTGTTAGCTTATACAATGAGCAGTTCTTC
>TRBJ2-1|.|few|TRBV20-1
CSAPARGAANEQFF
TGCAGTGCTCCTGCCCGGGGGGCAGCGAATGAGCAGTTCTTC
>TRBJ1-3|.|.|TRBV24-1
CATSDPQGPPLSGNTIYF
TGTGCCACCAGTGATCCCCAGGGGCCCCCTTTATCTGGAAACACCATATATTTT
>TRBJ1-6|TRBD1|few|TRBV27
CASSLGGGLNNSPLHF
TGTGCCAGCAGTTTAGGAGGGGGCCTTAATAATTCACCCCTCCACTTT
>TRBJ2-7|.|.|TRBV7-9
CASSLEEGVAYEQYF
TGTGCCAGCAGCTTAGAGGAGGGAGTAGCCTACGAGCAGTACTTC